This passage covers 19 T cell receptor beta chains from one sample sequenced in a study of identical twins. MiXCR, run by TCRdb on the 5' RACE reads, gives a single entry per CDR3 protein. The profile covers about 210,000 distinct CDR3 sequences, with around a tenth appearing a single time and roughly 5% taken by the ten largest. Sequenced input: memory (CD45RO+) T cells sorted from blood. The receptors were sampled from a woman aged 18-30 years in good health.

The rearrangement uses TRBV11-1 and TRBJ1-4, with TRBD1 as a possible D gene (5 bases). The CDR3 runs 18 residues. Trimming left V 5 bases short and J 5 bases short, with 24 bases between. Germline V gives CDR1 SGHAT, CDR2 FQDESV (reference sequence). The CDR3 region has the DNA TGTGCCAGCAGCGCTATAGCCACGTCGGGACGGAGGAATGAAAAACTGTTTTTT. Residues: CASSAIATSGRRNEKLFF.

This clonotype has a handful of counts. This chain joins TRBV24-1 and TRBJ2-3, with 9 positions matching TRBD1. Per the germline V gene, CDR1 is KGHDR and CDR2 is SFDVKD. There are 17 residues in the CDR3. V was clipped by 3 bases and J by 3 bases; unmatched bases: 9. CDR3 loop: CATSDHSGTGLTDTQYF. In DNA form, the CDR3 reads TGTGCCACCAGTGATCACTCCGGGACAGGGCTTACAGATACGCAGTATTTT.

This clonotype showed up many times. This rearrangement joins TRBV12-3 or TRBV12-4 to TRBJ2-2, with D tentatively TRBD1 or TRBD2 (5 bases each). This CDR3 is built from 16 residues. V was trimmed by 3 bases and J by 0 bases, leaving 11 bases between them. CDR3 DNA: TGTGCCAGCAGTTTTGCCGGGACGTCGAACACCGGGGAGCTGTTTTTT. This gives the protein CASSFAGTSNTGELFF.

Only a few counts were recorded for this clonotype. The genes are TRBV11-3 and TRBJ1-4; D gene uncertain. This CDR3 spans 14 amino acids. Germline-derived CDR1 and CDR2 are SGHNT and YENEEA. Trimming left V 4 bases short and J 4 bases short, with 10 bases between. CDR3 DNA sequence: TGTGCCAGCAGCTGGACGGGTCTTAATGAAAAACTGTTTTTT. It is translated as CASSWTGLNEKLFF.

V gene TRBV12-3 or TRBV12-4 combines with J gene TRBJ1-2; D is perhaps TRBD1 (5 bases). CDR3 length: 13 amino acids. V lost 5 bases to trimming and J lost 3 bases, with 10 bases between them. The CDR3 DNA is TGTGCCAGCAGTCCTAGGGACGACTATGGCTACACCTTC. The encoded protein is CASSPRDDYGYTF.

The chain uses TRBV6-1 and TRBJ2-1; possibly TRBD1 or TRBD2 for D (5 bases each). The CDR3 loop spans 14 amino acids. Trimming stripped 5 bases from V and 5 bases from J, with 13 bases between. The V gene's germline CDR1 is MNHNS and CDR2 SASEGT. The CDR3 is CASSPTRDHNEQFF. In DNA form, the CDR3 reads TGTGCCAGCAGTCCGACAAGGGACCACAATGAGCAGTTCTTC.

This clonotype was seen more than once but under ten times. The V and J genes are TRBV7-9 and TRBJ2-2, with D unclear. CDR3 length: 13 residues. CDR1 and CDR2 (germline): SEHNR, FQNEAQ (reference sequence). Trimming took off 7 bases at V and 1 base at J, with 7 bases between the two ends. CDR3 sequence reads: CASTIENTGELFF. CDR3 coding DNA: TGTGCCAGCACCATTGAGAACACCGGGGAGCTGTTTTTT.

In its sample, this clonotype was seen a few times. This chain connects TRBV20-1 to TRBJ1-2; TRBD1 agrees at 7 bases. The germline CDR1 and CDR2 sequences are DFQATT and SNEGSKA (reference sequence). The CDR3 consists of 14 residues. V trimming: 6 bases; J trimming: 8 bases; junction bases outside the gene matches: 15. The CDR3 DNA sequence: TGCAGTGCCCCCGCGGCAGGGGGGTTGAGAGGCTACACCTTC. This gives the protein CSAPAAGGLRGYTF.

This rearrangement joins TRBV3-1 to TRBJ1-4, with 7 bases identical to TRBD1. Germline CDR1 LGHDT, CDR2 YNNKEL (reference sequence). V was pared by 3 bases and J by 5 bases, with 3 bases of the junction left unmatched. The CDR3 runs 14 residues. The CDR3 DNA reads TGTGCCAGCAGCCAGGGACAGCCCAATGAAAAACTGTTTTTT. It translates to CASSQGQPNEKLFF. Full variable domain (missing parts from reference TRBV3-1 and TRBJ1-4): DTAVSQTPKYLVTQMGNDKSIKCEQNLGHDTMYWYKQDSKKFLKIMFSYNNKELIINETVPNRFSPKSPDKAHLNLHINSLELGDSAVYFCASSQGQPNEKLFFGSGTQLSVL.

For the CDR3, the DNA is TGTGCCAGCAGCTTGCTTACTCAGGGGTTTACCTACAATGAGCAGTTCTTC. Protein product: CASSLLTQGFTYNEQFF. The chain has TRBV5-5 and TRBJ2-1; TRBD1 might be the D (6 bases). This CDR3 comprises 17 residues. Between the trimmed V and J ends, which lost 1 base and 2 bases, there was a span of 16 bases. Germline-derived CDR1 and CDR2 are SGHKS and YYEKEE (reference sequence).

This rearrangement joins TRBV6-2 or TRBV6-3 to TRBJ1-5; possibly TRBD1 for D (5 bases). Germline CDR1 and CDR2: MNHEY and SVGEGT. The V end was cut by 5 bases, the J end by 1 base, with 18 bases between. CDR3 length: 17 amino acids. The CDR3 sequence is CASSLSRYPGSNQPQHF. The CDR3 nucleotides read TGTGCCAGCAGTCTCTCGAGGTACCCAGGGAGCAATCAGCCCCAGCATTTT.

This clonotype was observed a few times. V usage is TRBV11-1 and J usage is TRBJ2-7; D not resolved. Germline V lookup: CDR1 SGHAT, CDR2 FQDESV (reference sequence). The CDR3 runs to 11 residues. The ends were cut back, 6 bases at V and 13 bases at J, with 16 bases in the middle. CDR3 protein: CASRQSKGIYF. The CDR3 DNA reads TGTGCCAGCAGGCAGTCCAAGGGAATTTACTTC.

The chain uses TRBV29-1 and TRBJ2-7; D call uncertain. The germline V gene encodes CDR1 SQVTM and CDR2 ANQGSEA. V lost 4 bases to trimming and J lost 7 bases, with 8 bases between them. This CDR3 has 10 amino acids. The CDR3 loop reads CSVGPLEQYF. The DNA for the CDR3 is TGCAGCGTTGGACCTCTAGAGCAGTACTTC.

This sequence joins TRBV5-1 and TRBJ2-3; 7 bases agree with TRBD1. V was clipped by 2 bases and J by 0 bases; unmatched bases: 6. Germline CDR1 is SGHRS and CDR2 is YFSETQ. This CDR3 spans 16 amino acids. CDR3 DNA sequence: TGCGCCAGCAGCTTAAGACCGGGACAGAGCACAGATACGCAGTATTTT. Encoded protein: CASSLRPGQSTDTQYF.

The V call is TRBV2, the J call TRBJ2-7, with D possibly being TRBD2 (6 bases). Germline CDR1 SNHLY, CDR2 FYNNEI. Trimming left V 6 bases short and J 0 bases short, with 15 bases between. The CDR3 loop spans 15 amino acids. CDR3 nucleotide sequence: TGTGCCAGCAGCGACACCGGGACTCTCTCCTACGAGCAGTACTTC. It codes for CASSDTGTLSYEQYF.

This clonotype was found a few times. The V and J genes are TRBV20-1 and TRBJ2-1, with 11 bases aligning to TRBD2. CDR1 is DFQATT and CDR2 is SNEGSKA in the germline V gene (reference sequence). V lost 7 bases and J lost 9; bases outside the gene matches: 8. The CDR3 runs 13 residues. CDR3 bases: TGCAGTGTTAGGACTAGCGGGTTTGGTGAGCAGTTCTTC. It specifies CSVRTSGFGEQFF.

This chain joins TRBV19 and TRBJ2-1, with D uncertain. Germline assignment: CDR1 LNHDA and CDR2 SQIVND (reference sequence). The CDR3 consists of 12 residues. The V end was cut by 1 base, the J end by 10 bases, with 8 bases between. The CDR3 DNA is TGTGCCAGTAGTATAGGCCCAAAGGAGCAGTTCTTC. Encoded protein: CASSIGPKEQFF.

Here the CDR3 DNA reads TGCAGTGCTAGCCGCTCATACGAGCAGTACTTC. Its translation: CSASRSYEQYF. The V gene is TRBV20-1, the J gene TRBJ2-7; D is unclear. The CDR3 has 11 amino acids. V shed 3 bases and J shed 4 bases, with 7 bases lying between them. CDR1 is DFQATT and CDR2 is SNEGSKA in the germline V gene (reference sequence).

This sequence joins TRBV11-2 and TRBJ2-2, with a tentative D call TRBD1 (5 bases). This CDR3 region has 15 residues. Deletions cut 3 bases from V and 5 bases from J, with 13 bases between. Germline V CDR1 and CDR2: SGHAT, FQNNGV. The CDR3 coding sequence is TGTGCCAGCAGCTTTAGGGGCTTGGGAACCGGGGAGCTGTTTTTT. Its protein product is CASSFRGLGTGELFF. The whole variable domain, remainder taken from reference TRBV11-2 and TRBJ2-2, is EAGVAQSPRYKIIEKRQSVAFWCNPISGHATLYWYQQILGQGPKLLIQFQNNGVVDDSQLPKDRFSAERLKGVDSTLKIQPAKLEDSAVYLCASSFRGLGTGELFFGEGSRLTVL.